This T cell receptor (beta chain) was found in a study of cytomegalovirus exposure and HLA in healthy donors. Study-wide findings and caveats: Accounts indicate the classifier identified cytomegalovirus status with strong specificity and sensitivity.

All donors participated as healthy donors of bone marrow. PCR primers comprised 60 Vbeta and 13 Jbeta primers. Produced via immunoSEQ multiplex PCR; TCRdb's table is partial and in-frame only. In total, the table holds some 70,000 clones. Turning to this clone: Its matching antigen is unknown.

Germline lookup yields CDR1 DFQATT and CDR2 SNEGSKA (reference sequence). Deletions cut 7 bases from V and 5 bases from J, with 12 bases between. This CDR3 is 11 amino acids long. The source is a female donor in good health and CMV-seropositive. V and J are TRBV20-1 and TRBJ2-7; tentatively, D is TRBD2 (6 bases). The sequenced sample was PBMCs. CDR3 residues: CSGRTKDEQYF. CDR3 coding DNA: TGCAGTGGGCGGACTAAGGACGAGCAGTACTTC.